This is a list of T cell receptor beta chains from one sample in a study of PD-1 blockade in classical Hodgkin lymphoma. This table comes from immunoSEQ multiplex PCR, and its TCRdb copy is limited to in-frame clones, with some not included. Here the sample spans about 13,000 clones, 84% being singletons. The sample in question was peripheral blood mononuclear cells (PBMCs), obtained at baseline. The receptor source for this set is a human donor with classical Hodgkin lymphoma. CDR3s include the opening cysteine and the closing phenylalanine or tryptophan. A D gene is named only where the DNA matches it firmly. Size is stated for part of the rows, as once, few or many counts, or as a class when the clone is expanded.

D gene	clone size	V gene	J gene	CDR3 protein	CDR3 DNA
TRBD1	NA	TRBV28	TRBJ1-5	CASSLGGRGHQPQHF	TGTGCCAGCAGTTTGGGGGGGAGGGGGCATCAGCCCCAGCATTTT
NA	NA	TRBV7-7	TRBJ1-1	CASSLDLNTEAFF	TGTGCCAGCAGCTTAGACCTGAACACTGAAGCTTTCTTT
NA	NA	TRBV27	TRBJ1-5	CASSLDSLSNQPQHF	TGTGCCAGCAGTCTTGATTCGTTGAGCAATCAGCCCCAGCATTTT
NA	NA	TRBV6-5	TRBJ2-5	CASSFAGERGETQYF	TGTGCCAGCAGTTTCGCAGGAGAACGGGGAGAGACCCAGTACTTC
TRBD1	NA	TRBV2	TRBJ1-1	CASRIDRGLRGTEAFF	TGTGCCAGCAGGATAGACAGGGGCCTTCGGGGCACTGAAGCTTTCTTT
NA	NA	TRBV4-3	TRBJ1-6	CASSQDPGGGSPLHF	TGCGCCAGCAGCCAAGATCCCGGTGGTGGTTCACCCCTCCACTTT
NA	NA	TRBV5-8	TRBJ2-2	CASSLTPGTRVTGELFF	TGTGCCAGCAGCTTGACCCCCGGGACAAGGGTCACCGGGGAGCTGTTTTTT
TRBD1	NA	TRBV5-6	TRBJ2-7	CASSFGQGRDEQYF	TGTGCCAGCAGCTTCGGACAGGGACGCGACGAGCAGTACTTC
TRBD2	NA	TRBV6-5	TRBJ2-1	CASSYLAGGRNEQFF	TGTGCCAGCAGTTACCTAGCGGGAGGGCGGAATGAGCAGTTCTTC
TRBD1	NA	TRBV7-2	TRBJ1-4	CASSPTGTNEKLFF	TGTGCCAGCAGCCCGACAGGGACTAATGAAAAACTGTTTTTT
TRBD2	NA	TRBV29-1	TRBJ2-7	CSVEFGSGTYEQYF	TGCAGCGTTGAATTTGGTAGCGGGACCTACGAGCAGTACTTC
TRBD2	NA	TRBV7-3	TRBJ2-1	CASSPYPGLAANEQFF	TGTGCCAGCAGCCCCTATCCGGGACTAGCTGCCAATGAGCAGTTCTTC
TRBD1	NA	TRBV2	TRBJ2-1	CASSEQGAEFNEQFF	TGTGCCAGCAGTGAACAGGGGGCAGAGTTCAATGAGCAGTTCTTC
NA	NA	TRBV21-1	TRBJ2-3	CASSRSGTVTTDTQYF	TGTGCCAGCAGCCGATCAGGGACAGTAACCACAGATACGCAGTATTTT
TRBD1	once	TRBV19	TRBJ2-5	CASRLTPSGQGETQYF	TGTGCCAGTAGATTAACCCCGTCGGGACAGGGGGAGACCCAGTACTTC
NA	NA	TRBV18	TRBJ1-2	CASSPGTGSLGAGYTF	TGTGCCAGCTCACCAGGGACCGGTTCACTAGGGGCTGGCTACACCTTC
NA	NA	TRBV6-5	TRBJ1-5	CASSYNEYQPQHF	TGTGCCAGCAGTTACAACGAGTATCAGCCCCAGCATTTT
NA	once	TRBV2	TRBJ1-5	CASRSGYNQPQHF	TGTGCCAGCAGGTCAGGGTACAATCAGCCCCAGCATTTT
NA	NA	TRBV15	TRBJ1-3	CATSRDLGTGENTIYF	TGTGCCACCAGCAGAGATTTGGGGACGGGCGAAAACACCATATATTTT
NA	NA	TRBV19	TRBJ1-2	CASSTAGGYTF	TGTGCCAGTAGTACAGCGGGTGGCTACACCTTC
NA	NA	TRBV9	TRBJ2-3	CASSANPTPLTSSTDTQYF	TGTGCCAGCAGCGCTAATCCGACGCCTCTGACATCTAGCACAGATACGCAGTATTTT
TRBD2	few	TRBV28	TRBJ2-3	CASSRRLAVTDTQYF	TGTGCCAGCAGCCGCCGACTAGCGGTCACAGATACGCAGTATTTT
TRBD2	NA	TRBV7-7	TRBJ2-3	CASSLSVGSGSYADTQYF	TGTGCTAGCAGCTTAAGCGTCGGGAGCGGGAGTTACGCAGATACGCAGTATTTT
NA	NA	TRBV19	TRBJ1-4	CASSMSATNEKLFF	TGTGCCAGTAGTATGTCTGCAACTAATGAAAAACTGTTTTTT
NA	NA	TRBV25-1	TRBJ2-7	CARDLSYEQYF	TGTGCCAGGGACCTCTCCTACGAGCAGTACTTC
TRBD1	NA	TRBV18	TRBJ1-1	CASSHAQGAWNTEAFF	TGTGCCAGCTCACACGCTCAGGGGGCGTGGAACACTGAAGCTTTCTTT
NA	NA	TRBV25-1	TRBJ1-6	CASKGFDNSPLHF	TGTGCCAGCAAAGGGTTTGATAATTCACCCCTCCACTTT
NA	NA	TRBV4-2	TRBJ1-1	CASSQDLDRNTEAFF	TGTGCCAGCAGCCAGGATCTGGACAGAAACACTGAAGCTTTCTTT
TRBD2	NA	TRBV9	TRBJ2-5	CASSVHSGGAETQYF	TGTGCCAGCAGCGTACATAGCGGGGGGGCTGAGACCCAGTACTTC
TRBD1	NA	TRBV4-2	TRBJ1-2	CASSRRDRASGYTF	TGTGCCAGCAGTCGCCGGGACAGGGCGTCTGGCTACACCTTC
TRBD1	NA	TRBV28	TRBJ1-1	CASSPSGQQNTEAFF	TGTGCCAGCAGTCCCTCGGGACAGCAGAACACTGAAGCTTTCTTT
TRBD1	once	TRBV4-2	TRBJ2-2	CASSQLGQRNTGELFF	TGTGCCAGCAGCCAATTGGGACAGAGGAACACCGGGGAGCTGTTTTTT
NA	NA	TRBV2	TRBJ2-3	CASSRLGGAPTDTQYF	TGTGCCAGCAGCCGCCTAGGAGGGGCCCCCACAGATACGCAGTATTTT
TRBD1	NA	TRBV19	TRBJ1-3	CASRTRDRGSGNTIYF	TGTGCCAGTAGAACTCGGGACAGGGGTTCCGGAAACACCATATATTTT
NA	NA	TRBV29-1	TRBJ2-5	CSTHWKAEETQYF	TGCAGCACCCACTGGAAAGCGGAAGAGACCCAGTACTTC
NA	NA	TRBV15	TRBJ1-4	CATSRDGRADEKLFF	TGTGCCACCAGCAGAGATGGCAGGGCGGATGAAAAACTGTTTTTT
TRBD1	NA	TRBV6-1	TRBJ1-1	CASRYTGGREAFF	TGTGCCAGCAGGTACACAGGGGGGCGGGAAGCTTTCTTT
TRBD2	NA	TRBV4-2	TRBJ2-7	CASSALTSGRAPYEQYF	TGTGCCAGCAGCGCATTGACTAGCGGGAGGGCCCCATACGAGCAGTACTTC
TRBD1	medium-sized	TRBV25-1	TRBJ2-7	CASGSDRTNSYEQYF	TGTGCCAGCGGGTCGGACAGGACAAACTCCTACGAGCAGTACTTC
NA	NA	TRBV18	TRBJ2-5	CASSPDETQYF	TGTGCCAGCTCACCAGATGAGACCCAGTACTTC
NA	NA	TRBV28	TRBJ1-3	CASSEQGSSGNTIYF	TGTGCCAGCAGTGAACAGGGTTCATCTGGAAACACCATATATTTT
TRBD1	NA	TRBV28	TRBJ2-7	CASSTLGQVSYEQYF	TGTGCCAGCAGTACGCTGGGACAGGTCTCCTACGAGCAGTACTTC
NA	once	TRBV6-8	TRBJ1-1	CASSHQGTGSEAFF	TGTGCCAGCAGTCACCAGGGGACGGGTTCTGAAGCTTTCTTT
TRBD1	once	TRBV7-2	TRBJ2-7	CASSLIGQGSTYEQYF	TGTGCCAGCAGCTTAATTGGACAGGGAAGTACCTACGAGCAGTACTTC
NA	NA	TRBV6-1	TRBJ1-4	CASSRGPGGEKLFF	TGTGCCAGCAGTAGAGGCCCGGGGGGTGAAAAACTGTTTTTT
TRBD2	NA	TRBV18	TRBJ2-7	CASSPLGLAAYEQYF	TGTGCCAGCTCACCCCTCGGACTAGCGGCATACGAGCAGTACTTC
NA	NA	TRBV5-6	TRBJ1-1	CASSLRRNTEAFF	TGTGCCAGCAGCTTGAGGAGGAACACTGAAGCTTTCTTT
NA	NA	TRBV4-2	TRBJ1-3	CASSQDSIFRNTIYF	TGTGCCAGCAGCCAAGACTCCATATTCCGAAACACCATATATTTT
NA	NA	TRBV7-3	TRBJ2-6	CASSPSGSSGANVLTF	TGTGCCAGCAGCCCCAGCGGTAGCTCTGGGGCCAACGTCCTGACTTTC
NA	NA	TRBV4-1	TRBJ2-1	CASSQVDILFYNEQFF	TGCGCCAGCAGCCAAGTGGACATCCTCTTTTACAATGAGCAGTTCTTC